This entry features one TCR beta chain sequence. What it binds is unknown. This record belongs to a study of radiation and T cells in renal cell carcinoma. Broader study findings: In blood, top tumor clones expanded by 2 weeks, shrinking by 4. Pretreatment tumor biopsies were lacking, so baseline clonotypes are unknown.

Trimming left V 5 bases short and J 0 bases short, with 21 bases between. Germline values: CDR1 SGHAT, CDR2 FQNNGV. This CDR3 region has 18 residues. Time point reported: baseline pretreatment blood. Treatment noted: 15 Gy SBRT to primary tumor, nephrectomy 4 weeks later. Radiation-treated patients gave blood at baseline, week 2 and week 4. The patient's renal cell carcinoma had clear cell pathology. Measured with immunoSEQ multiplex PCR; TCRdb has only the in-frame clones, and not every one. Among 95,000 to 150,000 clones, around 80% were seen once, and the ten largest hold approximately 3%. The starting material was blood, obtained from a patient whose treatment included radiotherapy and nephrectomy. The V and J genes are TRBV11-2 and TRBJ2-3, with D possibly called TRBD1 or TRBD2 (5 bases each). The TCR comes from a woman between 55 and 75 years old with renal cell carcinoma. CDR3 nucleotide sequence: TGTGCCAGCAGCCCCGAGTGGACCAGCGGACATAGCACAGATACGCAGTATTTT. Its protein is CASSPEWTSGHSTDTQYF.